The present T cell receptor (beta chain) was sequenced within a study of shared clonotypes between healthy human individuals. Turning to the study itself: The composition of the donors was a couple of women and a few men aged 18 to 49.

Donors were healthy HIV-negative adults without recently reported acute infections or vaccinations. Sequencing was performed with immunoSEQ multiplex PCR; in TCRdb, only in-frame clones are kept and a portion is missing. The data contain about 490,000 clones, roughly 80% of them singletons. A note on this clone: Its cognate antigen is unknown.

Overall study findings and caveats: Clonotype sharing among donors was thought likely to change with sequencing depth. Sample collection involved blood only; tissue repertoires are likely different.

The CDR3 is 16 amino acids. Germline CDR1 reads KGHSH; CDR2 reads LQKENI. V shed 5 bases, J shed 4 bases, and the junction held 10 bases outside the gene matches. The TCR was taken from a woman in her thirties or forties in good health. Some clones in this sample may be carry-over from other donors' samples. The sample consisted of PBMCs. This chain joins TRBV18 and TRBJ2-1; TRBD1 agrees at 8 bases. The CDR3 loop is CASSGLTGTGYNEQFF. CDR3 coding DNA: TGTGCCAGCTCAGGACTAACCGGGACAGGTTACAATGAGCAGTTCTTC.